These T cell receptor beta chains were read from a single sample in a study of CD8+ T cells in alopecia areata. Here immunoSEQ multiplex PCR was the method, and the copy in TCRdb shows in-frame clones only, minus some. This table has approximately 130,000 clones, around 50% appearing once. Sequenced material: NKG2D-low CD8+ T cells sorted from blood. These TCRs come from a human donor with alopecia areata. The CDR3 runs from the conserved cysteine through the conserved F or W. The D gene is left open where the match is weak. The listing skips clone size in some rows; elsewhere it reads once, few, many or a size class.

size,J,D,V,DNA,CDR3
few,TRBJ1-2,TRBD1,TRBV29-1,TGCAGCGTTGAAAGCGACAGGGGGCAGGTTAACACCTTC,CSVESDRGQVNTF
NA,TRBJ2-7,NA,TRBV5-6,TGTGCCAGCAGCTTGGACAGTCTTGCCTACGAGCAGTACTTC,CASSLDSLAYEQYF
NA,TRBJ2-7,NA,TRBV7-9,TGTGCCAGCAGCTTAGCGATGGGCTACGAGCAGTACTTC,CASSLAMGYEQYF
few,TRBJ1-3,NA,TRBV29-1,TGCAGCGTGATCGCCCCTGGAAACACCATATATTTT,CSVIAPGNTIYF
NA,TRBJ2-7,TRBD2,TRBV29-1,TGCAGCGTTGGGGAGGGAGCAGGATCCTACGAGCAGTACTTC,CSVGEGAGSYEQYF
few,TRBJ1-1,NA,TRBV25-1,TGTGCCAGCAGTGAATATATGAACACTGAAGCTTTCTTT,CASSEYMNTEAFF
NA,TRBJ1-1,NA,TRBV27,TGTGCCAGCAGTTTAAGAGGGGGGACTGAAGCTTTCTTT,CASSLRGGTEAFF
once,TRBJ1-2,NA,TRBV13,TGTGCCAGCAGCATCGGACGGTATGGCTACACCTTC,CASSIGRYGYTF
NA,TRBJ2-1,NA,TRBV11-2,TGTGCCAGCAGGATCCTTACTATTGAGCAGTTCTTC,CASRILTIEQFF
NA,TRBJ1-2,NA,TRBV29-1,TGCAGCATCGCGGGGGGGCGGATCGGTGGCTACACCTTC,CSIAGGRIGGYTF
few,TRBJ2-1,TRBD2,TRBV29-1,TGCAGCGTTGGTACTAGCGGGGAAAAGGGGTACAATGAGCAGTTCTTC,CSVGTSGEKGYNEQFF
few,TRBJ1-2,NA,TRBV7-9,TGTGCCAGCACCGGAGTGGAGGGGTCTAACGGCTACACCTTC,CASTGVEGSNGYTF
NA,TRBJ1-2,NA,TRBV20-1,TGCAGTGCTCGGGGCCTATTCGGCTACACCTTC,CSARGLFGYTF
NA,TRBJ2-7,NA,TRBV29-1,TGCAGCGTCGATCTTACTGACAGGCGGAGGGGCGAGCAGTACTTC,CSVDLTDRRRGEQYF
NA,TRBJ2-1,NA,TRBV21-1,TGTGCCAGCAGCAAACCTCTCCCAGCGGGAAGGGGTTACAATGAGCAGTTCTTC,CASSKPLPAGRGYNEQFF
NA,TRBJ2-1,NA,TRBV29-1,TGCAGCGTTGAATACCGGGACACCCTACCCAATGAGCAGTTCTTC,CSVEYRDTLPNEQFF
NA,TRBJ2-7,TRBD1,TRBV29-1,TGCAGCGTCCTGGGACAGGGAAGTGATTACGAGCAGTACTTC,CSVLGQGSDYEQYF
NA,TRBJ2-5,TRBD2,TRBV4-1,TGCGCCAGCAGCCAGGGGACTAGCGGGAGCCAAGAGACCCAGTACTTC,CASSQGTSGSQETQYF
few,TRBJ1-5,NA,TRBV27,TGTGCCAGCAGTCCCCGCAATCAGCCCCAGCATTTT,CASSPRNQPQHF
NA,TRBJ2-1,TRBD2,TRBV29-1,TGCAGCGTCCCAAGGGGGACTAGTATCAATGAGCAGTTCTTC,CSVPRGTSINEQFF
NA,TRBJ2-7,NA,TRBV5-6,TGTGCCAGCAGCTACAATCCGGGCTACGAGCAGTACTTC,CASSYNPGYEQYF
NA,TRBJ2-1,TRBD1,TRBV30,TGTGCCTGGAGTGCAAGGACAGGGCGTAATGATGAGCAGTTCTTC,CAWSARTGRNDEQFF
NA,TRBJ2-7,TRBD1,TRBV11-2,TGTGCCAGCAGCTTTGACAGGGACTCCTACGAGCAGTACTTC,CASSFDRDSYEQYF
NA,TRBJ2-7,NA,TRBV6-1,TGTGCCAGCAGGGGCGTGACAGCCTACGAGCAGTACTTC,CASRGVTAYEQYF